The present T cell receptor (beta chain) was sequenced within a study of identical twins. Study-wide points: Partly confounded zero-insertion analyses could result from invariant MAIT and iNKT cells.

This clonotype occurred a few times. The target antigen is unknown. Deletions cut 5 bases from V and 0 bases from J, with 17 bases between. In germline, CDR1 is SGHRS, CDR2 YFSETQ. This CDR3 contains 16 residues. TCRdb analysed the 5' RACE reads with MiXCR anew, one entry per CDR3 protein. The profile shows some 300,000 distinct CDR3 sequences, around an eighth of them singletons. The sample was also linked to a second study, of yellow fever vaccine responses in identical twins.

This chain joins TRBV5-1 and TRBJ1-1; D gene unclear. The clonotype comes from a woman between 18 and 30 years old in good health. The specimen sequenced was CD8+ T cells sorted from blood. The CDR3 DNA reads as TGCGCCAGCAGGTCGGCAGTATATCTCATGAACACTGAAGCTTTCTTT. Protein: CASRSAVYLMNTEAFF.